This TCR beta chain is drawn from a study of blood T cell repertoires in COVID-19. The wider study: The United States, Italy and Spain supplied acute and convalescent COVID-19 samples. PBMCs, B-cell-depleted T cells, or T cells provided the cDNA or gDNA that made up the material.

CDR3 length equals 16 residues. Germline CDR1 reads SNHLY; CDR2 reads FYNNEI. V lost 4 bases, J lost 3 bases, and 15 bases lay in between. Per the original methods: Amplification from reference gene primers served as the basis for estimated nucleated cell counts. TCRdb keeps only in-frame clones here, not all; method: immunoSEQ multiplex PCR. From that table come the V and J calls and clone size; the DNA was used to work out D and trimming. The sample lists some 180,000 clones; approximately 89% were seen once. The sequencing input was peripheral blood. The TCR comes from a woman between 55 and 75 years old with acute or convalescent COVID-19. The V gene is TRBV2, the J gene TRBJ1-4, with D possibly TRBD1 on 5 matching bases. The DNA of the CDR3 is TGTGCCAGCAGTGGGTTACCGGGACTGTCTAATGAAAAACTGTTTTTT. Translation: CASSGLPGLSNEKLFF.